The 6 T cell receptor beta chains below were found in one sample sequenced in a study of T cells after somatic rescue of genetic block. Assay: immunoSEQ multiplex PCR; the TCRdb copy retains only in-frame clones and omits some. The table lists 13,000 or so clones, 73% of them singletons. Sequencing was performed on peripheral blood mononuclear cells (PBMCs). The origin of the receptors is a boy aged 10-17 years.

The chain joins TRBV6-5 to TRBJ2-3, with D unresolved. The CDR3 runs 11 residues. The germline V gene encodes CDR1 MNHEY and CDR2 SVGAGI. V was cut by 7 bases and J by 3 bases, with 5 bases left in between. The CDR3 DNA sequence: TGTGCCAGCAAAGAGACAGATACGCAGTATTTT. Its protein product is CASKETDTQYF.

The rearrangement links TRBV28 to TRBJ2-1; 7 bases map to TRBD2. The CDR3 extends over 13 amino acids. The germline V gene encodes CDR1 MDHEN and CDR2 SYDVKM. With V trimmed by 5 bases and J by 8 bases, 6 bases remained unmatched. CDR3 sequence reads: CASSIRLAHEQFF. DNA of the CDR3: TGTGCCAGCAGTATCCGACTAGCCCATGAGCAGTTCTTC.

This chain connects TRBV9 to TRBJ2-3, with TRBD1 matching over 7 bases. V dropped 0 bases and J dropped 0; count of bases not matched to a gene: 1. Germline CDR1 SGDLS, CDR2 YYNGEE. This CDR3 spans 15 amino acids. CDR3 DNA: TGTGCCAGCAGCGTAGGCAGGGGGAGCACAGATACGCAGTATTTT. It yields the protein CASSVGRGSTDTQYF.

To note about this clone: One end of the junction fails to match germline, which may point to a read error. This chain uses TRBV7-7 with TRBJ1-6; D unclear. The CDR3 totals 13 residues. CDR1 is SSHAT and CDR2 is FNYEAQ in the germline V gene (reference sequence). The CDR3 region has the DNA TGTGCTAGCAGCTTAGACCCCAATTCACCCCTCCACTTT. Amino acid sequence: CASSLDPNSPLHF.

This clone was seen a few times. The rearrangement uses TRBV14 and TRBJ2-5; D gene uncertain. The germline gives CDR1 SGHDN, CDR2 FVKESK. The CDR3 has 14 residues. The V gene lost 1 base and the J gene lost 3 bases, with 9 bases spanning the gap. This CDR3 reads CASSQVGKEETQYF. Here the CDR3 DNA reads TGTGCCAGCAGCCAAGTAGGAAAAGAAGAGACCCAGTACTTC.

This chain's CDR3 is CASSYGLANTYEQYF. CDR3 DNA: TGTGCCAGCAGTTACGGACTAGCGAACACCTACGAGCAGTACTTC. The J gene is TRBJ2-7, the V gene TRBV6-6, with 9 bases fitting TRBD2. This CDR3 has 15 amino acids. Germline CDR1 reads MNHNY; CDR2 reads SVGAGI (reference sequence). V lost 2 bases to trimming and J lost 2 bases; unmatched junction nucleotides: 4.